These T cell receptor beta chains were read from a single sample in a study of blood T cell repertoires in COVID-19. TCRdb's table, derived via immunoSEQ multiplex PCR, lists solely in-frame clones and lacks some. The sample includes 200,000 to 250,000 clones, more than 85% of them seen just once. The sequenced sample was peripheral blood. These receptors came from a woman aged 70-85 years with active or convalescent COVID-19. The CDR3 runs from the conserved cysteine through the conserved F or W. The order of the fields is J gene, V gene, D gene, clone size, CDR3 protein, CDR3 DNA. A D gene is named only where the DNA matches it firmly. Clone size appears in some rows only: once, few, many, or a class for an expanded clone.

j_gene: TRBJ2-7; v_gene: TRBV19; d_gene: -; abundance: -; CDR3aa: CASIKDRYEQYF; CDR3nt: TGTGCCAGTATTAAAGACCGCTACGAGCAGTACTTC
j_gene: TRBJ1-5; v_gene: TRBV18; d_gene: TRBD1; abundance: -; CDR3aa: CASSPLPGQYDQPQHF; CDR3nt: TGTGCCAGCTCACCTCTTCCGGGACAGTACGATCAGCCCCAGCATTTT
j_gene: TRBJ2-6; v_gene: TRBV11-2; d_gene: -; abundance: once; CDR3aa: CASGLRGSGANVLTF; CDR3nt: TGTGCCAGCGGGCTACGGGGTTCCGGGGCCAACGTCCTGACTTTC
j_gene: TRBJ2-2; v_gene: TRBV7-8; d_gene: -; abundance: -; CDR3aa: CASSSGSNTGELFF; CDR3nt: TGTGCCAGCTCGTCAGGGTCCAACACCGGGGAGCTGTTTTTT
j_gene: TRBJ1-2; v_gene: TRBV2; d_gene: -; abundance: few; CDR3aa: CASSSFVVEDYTF; CDR3nt: TGTGCCAGCAGCTCTTTCGTTGTTGAGGACTACACCTTC
j_gene: TRBJ1-5; v_gene: TRBV18; d_gene: -; abundance: -; CDR3aa: CASSPPGSGNQPQHF; CDR3nt: TGTGCCAGCTCACCACCAGGTTCGGGGAATCAGCCCCAGCATTTT
j_gene: TRBJ2-7; v_gene: TRBV5-1; d_gene: -; abundance: -; CDR3aa: CASSPENRRSYEQYF; CDR3nt: TGCGCCAGCAGCCCAGAAAACCGCAGATCCTACGAGCAGTACTTC
j_gene: TRBJ2-7; v_gene: TRBV6-6; d_gene: TRBD1; abundance: -; CDR3aa: CASTRTGGHEQYF; CDR3nt: TGTGCCAGCACTAGGACAGGGGGCCACGAGCAGTACTTC
j_gene: TRBJ2-7; v_gene: TRBV3-1/TRBV3-2; d_gene: TRBD1; abundance: -; CDR3aa: CASSQESRDRGREQYF; CDR3nt: TGTGCCAGCAGCCAAGAGTCCCGGGACAGGGGTCGCGAGCAGTACTTC
j_gene: TRBJ2-5; v_gene: TRBV7-9; d_gene: -; abundance: -; CDR3aa: CASSLGGTPYQETQYF; CDR3nt: TGTGCCAGCAGCTTAGGTGGGACTCCTTACCAAGAGACCCAGTACTTC
j_gene: TRBJ1-3; v_gene: TRBV15; d_gene: -; abundance: -; CDR3aa: CATSQTGSPGNTIYF; CDR3nt: TGTGCCACCAGCCAAACAGGGTCCCCTGGAAACACCATATATTTT
j_gene: TRBJ1-2; v_gene: TRBV7-9; d_gene: -; abundance: -; CDR3aa: CASTSTVGEITYYGYTF; CDR3nt: TGTGCCAGCACCTCAACAGTCGGGGAGATCACGTACTATGGCTACACCTTC
j_gene: TRBJ1-1; v_gene: TRBV7-2; d_gene: TRBD1; abundance: few; CDR3aa: CASSPGQGLMNTEAFF; CDR3nt: TGTGCCAGCAGCCCGGGACAGGGCCTCATGAACACTGAAGCTTTCTTT
j_gene: TRBJ2-5; v_gene: TRBV6-5; d_gene: TRBD2; abundance: -; CDR3aa: CASSRELAGVETQYF; CDR3nt: TGTGCCAGCAGTCGAGAACTAGCGGGGGTGGAGACCCAGTACTTC
j_gene: TRBJ2-7; v_gene: TRBV7-8; d_gene: -; abundance: -; CDR3aa: CASSPDWYEQYF; CDR3nt: TGTGCCAGCAGCCCGGACTGGTACGAGCAGTACTTC
j_gene: TRBJ1-3; v_gene: TRBV7-9; d_gene: -; abundance: -; CDR3aa: CASSAVASSGNTIYF; CDR3nt: TGTGCCAGCAGCGCCGTGGCCAGCTCTGGAAACACCATATATTTT
j_gene: TRBJ1-1; v_gene: TRBV5-4; d_gene: -; abundance: -; CDR3aa: CASSTALNTEAFF; CDR3nt: TGTGCCAGCAGTACAGCATTGAACACTGAAGCTTTCTTT
j_gene: TRBJ1-2; v_gene: TRBV11-2; d_gene: -; abundance: -; CDR3aa: CASSLNQGTYGYTF; CDR3nt: TGTGCCAGCAGCTTAAACCAGGGTACTTATGGCTACACCTTC
j_gene: TRBJ1-1; v_gene: TRBV4-3; d_gene: -; abundance: -; CDR3aa: CASSPGQPITLAFF; CDR3nt: TGCGCCAGCAGCCCCGGACAGCCCATTACCTTAGCTTTCTTT
j_gene: TRBJ2-5; v_gene: TRBV3-1/TRBV3-2; d_gene: TRBD2; abundance: -; CDR3aa: CASSPQGGGGETQYF; CDR3nt: TGTGCCAGCAGCCCCCAGGGCGGGGGTGGGGAGACCCAGTACTTC
j_gene: TRBJ2-3; v_gene: TRBV7-2; d_gene: TRBD2; abundance: few; CDR3aa: CASSLAGGFSTDTQYF; CDR3nt: TGTGCCAGCAGCTTAGCGGGGGGGTTTAGCACAGATACGCAGTATTTT
j_gene: TRBJ1-1; v_gene: TRBV4-1; d_gene: TRBD1; abundance: -; CDR3aa: CASSPGQGTFF; CDR3nt: TGCGCCAGCAGCCCCGGACAGGGAACTTTCTTT
j_gene: TRBJ1-3; v_gene: TRBV7-2; d_gene: -; abundance: -; CDR3aa: CASSLGGGQGNTIYF; CDR3nt: TGTGCCAGCAGCTTAGGTGGAGGACAGGGAAACACCATATATTTT
j_gene: TRBJ2-1; v_gene: TRBV27; d_gene: -; abundance: -; CDR3aa: CASSYAGRESYNEQFF; CDR3nt: TGTGCCAGCAGTTACGCCGGACGGGAGTCCTACAATGAGCAGTTCTTC
j_gene: TRBJ2-2; v_gene: TRBV5-6; d_gene: TRBD1; abundance: -; CDR3aa: CASSLSDRGNTGELFF; CDR3nt: TGTGCCAGCAGCTTATCGGACAGGGGGAACACCGGGGAGCTGTTTTTT